This TCR beta chain was captured by sequencing in a study of regulatory dendritic cells for organ transplantation. CD4+ or CD8+ T cells were sorted as naive CD45RA+ or memory CD45RO+. Sequencing was performed with immunoSEQ multiplex PCR; in TCRdb, only in-frame clones are kept and a portion is missing. Among fewer than 40,000 clones, 80% to 95% were seen once, and the ten largest hold approximately 0.11%. This clone was seen once. The sample comprised naive CD8+ T cells from blood. Subset noted: CD45RA+ naive T cells. The origin of this receptor is a human donor in good health.

This chain's CDR3 is CASSHYLAGGSSGRSYEQYF. The DNA for the CDR3 is TGCGCCAGCAGCCATTATCTAGCGGGAGGTTCTTCCGGAAGGTCCTACGAGCAGTACTTC. V and J are TRBV4-3 and TRBJ2-7; 11 bases fit TRBD2. Losses at the gene ends were 3 bases for V and 1 base for J; bases not matched to a gene: 17. Germline assignment: CDR1 LGHNA and CDR2 YSLEER. There are 20 residues in the CDR3.